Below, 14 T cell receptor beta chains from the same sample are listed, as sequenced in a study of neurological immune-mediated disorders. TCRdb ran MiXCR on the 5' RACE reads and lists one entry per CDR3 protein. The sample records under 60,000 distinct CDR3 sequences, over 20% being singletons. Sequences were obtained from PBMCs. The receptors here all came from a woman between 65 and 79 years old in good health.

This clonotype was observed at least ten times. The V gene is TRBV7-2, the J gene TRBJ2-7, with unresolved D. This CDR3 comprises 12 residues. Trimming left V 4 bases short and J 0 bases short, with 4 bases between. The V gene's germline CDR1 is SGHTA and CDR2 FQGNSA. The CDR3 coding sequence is TGTGCCAGCAGCTCCCCCTCCTACGAGCAGTACTTC. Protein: CASSSPSYEQYF.

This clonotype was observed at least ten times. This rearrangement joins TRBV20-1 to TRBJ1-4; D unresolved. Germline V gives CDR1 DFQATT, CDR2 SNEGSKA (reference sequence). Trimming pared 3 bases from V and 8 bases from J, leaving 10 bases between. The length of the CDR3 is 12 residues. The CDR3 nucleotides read TGCAGTGCTAGTATTCCGGGCGAAAAACTGTTTTTT. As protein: CSASIPGEKLFF.

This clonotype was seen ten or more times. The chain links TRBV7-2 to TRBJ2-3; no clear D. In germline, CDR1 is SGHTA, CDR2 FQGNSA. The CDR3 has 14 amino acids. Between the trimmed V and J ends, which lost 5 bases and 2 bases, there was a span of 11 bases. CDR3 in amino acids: CASSPWAATDTQYF. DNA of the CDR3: TGTGCCAGCAGCCCCTGGGCGGCCACAGATACGCAGTATTTT.

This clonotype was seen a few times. CDR3 sequence: CASSQGPGLSTEAFF. Here the CDR3 DNA reads TGTGCCAGCAGCCAAGGCCCGGGTCTCTCCACTGAAGCTTTCTTT. The genes are TRBV3-1 and TRBJ1-1; D is unclear. Germline V gives CDR1 LGHDT, CDR2 YNNKEL (reference sequence). The CDR3 is 15 residues long. Trimming pared 1 base from V and 4 bases from J, leaving 13 bases between. The whole variable domain, filled in from reference TRBV3-1 and TRBJ1-1, reads DTAVSQTPKYLVTQMGNDKSIKCEQNLGHDTMYWYKQDSKKFLKIMFSYNNKELIINETVPNRFSPKSPDKAHLNLHINSLELGDSAVYFCASSQGPGLSTEAFFGQGTRLTVV.

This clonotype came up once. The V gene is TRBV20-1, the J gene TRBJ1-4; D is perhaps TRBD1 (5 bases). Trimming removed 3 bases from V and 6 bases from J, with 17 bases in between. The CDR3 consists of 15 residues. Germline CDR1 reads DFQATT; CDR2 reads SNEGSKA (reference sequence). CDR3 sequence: CSASRGVQGYEKLFF. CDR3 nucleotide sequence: TGCAGTGCTAGTCGGGGTGTCCAGGGATATGAAAAACTGTTTTTT.

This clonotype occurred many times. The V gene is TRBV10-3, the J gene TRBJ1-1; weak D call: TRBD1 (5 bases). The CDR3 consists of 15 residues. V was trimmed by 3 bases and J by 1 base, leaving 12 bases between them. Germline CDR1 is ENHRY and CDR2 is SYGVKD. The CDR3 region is CAISDMPGENTEAFF. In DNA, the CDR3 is TGTGCCATCAGTGATATGCCGGGGGAGAACACTGAAGCTTTCTTT.

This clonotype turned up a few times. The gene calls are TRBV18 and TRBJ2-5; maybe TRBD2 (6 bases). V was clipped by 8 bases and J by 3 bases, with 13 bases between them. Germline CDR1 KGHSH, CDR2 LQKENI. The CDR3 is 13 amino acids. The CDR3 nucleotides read TGTGCCAGCCAGAAAGGGACTGAAGAGACCCAGTACTTC. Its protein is CASQKGTEETQYF.

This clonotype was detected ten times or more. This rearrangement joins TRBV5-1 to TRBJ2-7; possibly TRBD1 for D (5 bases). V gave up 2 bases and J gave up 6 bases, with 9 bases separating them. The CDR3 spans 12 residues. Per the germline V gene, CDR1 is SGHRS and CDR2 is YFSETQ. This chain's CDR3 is CASSLTGREQYF. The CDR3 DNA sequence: TGCGCCAGCAGCTTAACAGGCCGCGAGCAGTACTTC.

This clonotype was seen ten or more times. The CDR3 is CASSQGPLAGGDTQYF. CDR3 sequence (DNA): TGTGCCAGCAGCCAAGGCCCCCTAGCGGGGGGGGATACGCAGTATTTT. The rearrangement links TRBV4-2 to TRBJ2-3, with TRBD2 matching over 12 bases. The CDR3 is 16 residues long. Per germline, CDR1 LGHNA and CDR2 YNFKEQ. J lost 6 bases, V lost 1 base, and 5 bases had no gene match.

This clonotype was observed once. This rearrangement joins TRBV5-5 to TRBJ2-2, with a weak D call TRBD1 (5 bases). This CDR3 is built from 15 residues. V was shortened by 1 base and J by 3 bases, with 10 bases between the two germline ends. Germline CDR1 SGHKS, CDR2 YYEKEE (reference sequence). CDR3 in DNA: TGTGCCAGCAGCTTGTATGGGGCGCACACCGGGGAGCTGTTTTTT. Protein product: CASSLYGAHTGELFF.

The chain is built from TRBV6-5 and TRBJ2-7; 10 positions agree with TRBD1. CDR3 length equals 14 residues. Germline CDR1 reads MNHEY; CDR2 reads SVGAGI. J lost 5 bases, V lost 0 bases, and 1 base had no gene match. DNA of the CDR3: TGTGCCAGCAGTTACTCGACAGGGGGCAACGAGCAGTACTTC. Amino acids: CASSYSTGGNEQYF.

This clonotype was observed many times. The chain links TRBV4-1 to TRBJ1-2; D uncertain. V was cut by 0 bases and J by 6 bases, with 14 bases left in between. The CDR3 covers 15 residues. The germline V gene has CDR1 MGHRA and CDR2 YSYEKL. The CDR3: CASSQEPGRSDGYTF. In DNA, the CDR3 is TGCGCCAGCAGCCAAGAGCCTGGTCGGTCAGATGGCTACACCTTC.

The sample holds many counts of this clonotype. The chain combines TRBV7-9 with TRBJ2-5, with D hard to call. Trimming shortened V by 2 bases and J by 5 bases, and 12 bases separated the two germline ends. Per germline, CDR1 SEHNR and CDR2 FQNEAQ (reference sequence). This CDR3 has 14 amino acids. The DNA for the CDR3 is TGTGCCAGCAGCTTAAGCCCAATCGGGGAGACCCAGTACTTC. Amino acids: CASSLSPIGETQYF. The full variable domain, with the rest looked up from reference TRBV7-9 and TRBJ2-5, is DTGVSQNPRHKITKRGQNVTFRCDPISEHNRLYWYRQTLGQGPEFLTYFQNEAQLEKSRLLSDRFSAERPKGSFSTLEIQRTEQGDSAMYLCASSLSPIGETQYFGPGTRLLVL.

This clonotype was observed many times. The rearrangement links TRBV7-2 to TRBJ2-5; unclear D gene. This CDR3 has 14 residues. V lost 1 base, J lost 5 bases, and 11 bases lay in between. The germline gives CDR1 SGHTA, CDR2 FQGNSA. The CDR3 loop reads CASSLGAAWETQYF. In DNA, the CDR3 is TGTGCCAGCAGCTTAGGGGCGGCCTGGGAGACCCAGTACTTC. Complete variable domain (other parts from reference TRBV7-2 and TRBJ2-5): GAGVSQSPSNKVTEKGKDVELRCDPISGHTALYWYRQSLGQGLEFLIYFQGNSAPDKSGLPSDRFSAERTGGSVSTLTIQRTQQEDSAVYLCASSLGAAWETQYFGPGTRLLVL.